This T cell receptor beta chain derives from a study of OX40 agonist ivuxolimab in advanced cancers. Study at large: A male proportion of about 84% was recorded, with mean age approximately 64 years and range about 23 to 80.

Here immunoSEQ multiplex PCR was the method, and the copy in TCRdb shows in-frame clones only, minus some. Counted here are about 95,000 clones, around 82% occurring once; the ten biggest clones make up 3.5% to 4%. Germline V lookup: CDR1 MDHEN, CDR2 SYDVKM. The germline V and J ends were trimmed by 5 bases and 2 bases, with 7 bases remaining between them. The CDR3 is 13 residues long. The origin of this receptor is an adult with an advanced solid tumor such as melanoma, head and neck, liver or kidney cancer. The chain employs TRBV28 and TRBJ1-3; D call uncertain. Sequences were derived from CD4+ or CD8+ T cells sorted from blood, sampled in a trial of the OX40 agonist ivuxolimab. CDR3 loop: CASSGVTGNTIYF. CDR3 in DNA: TGTGCCAGCAGTGGGGTTACTGGAAACACCATATATTTT.